This is a list of T cell receptor beta chains from one sample in a study of resident and recirculating memory T cells in vitiligo. Generated by immunoSEQ multiplex PCR, the TCRdb table keeps only in-frame clones and is missing some. The top ten hold more than 4.5% of the sample, which has 72,000 or so clones, just over 90% seen once. The sample was blood. These receptors were collected from a male donor with vitiligo. The CDR3 runs from the conserved cysteine through the conserved F or W. The D gene is left open where the match is weak.

V gene,D gene,J gene,CDR3 protein,CDR3 DNA
TRBV13,.,TRBJ2-7,CASSLALSYEQYF,TGTGCCAGCAGCTTAGCCCTTTCCTACGAGCAGTACTTC
TRBV6-1,TRBD2,TRBJ2-1,CASSVSPGLGVEQFF,TGTGCCAGCAGTGTCTCCCCGGGACTAGGGGTTGAGCAGTTCTTC
TRBV10-2,.,TRBJ2-7,CASSEGEGLTQDF,TGCGCCAGCAGTGAGGGTGAAGGTCTCACTCAGGACTTC
TRBV7-2,.,TRBJ2-2,CASSLAFVGGYTGELFF,TGTGCCAGCAGCTTAGCGTTTGTGGGGGGTTACACCGGGGAGCTGTTTTTT
TRBV6-6,.,TRBJ1-1,CASTNHGDMNTEAFF,TGTGCCAGCACCAACCACGGGGACATGAACACTGAAGCTTTCTTT
TRBV9,.,TRBJ2-7,CASSVDSREYEQYF,TGTGCCAGCAGCGTAGATTCCCGGGAGTACGAGCAGTACTTC
TRBV11-3,TRBD2,TRBJ2-5,CASSPRLAGTAQYF,TGTGCCAGCAGCCCGCGACTAGCGGGAACGGCCCAGTACTTC
TRBV5-1,TRBD1,TRBJ2-1,CASGPERGHYNEQFF,TGCGCCAGCGGGCCTGAGAGGGGGCACTACAATGAGCAGTTCTTC
TRBV25-1,.,TRBJ1-3,CASSTQLDSGNTIYF,TGTGCCAGCAGTACACAGTTGGATTCTGGAAACACCATATATTTT
TRBV10-3,TRBD1,TRBJ2-2,CAISDLTGVGTGELFF,TGTGCCATCAGTGACCTTACAGGGGTTGGCACCGGGGAGCTGTTTTTT
TRBV28,.,TRBJ1-1,CASSTITGEAFF,TGTGCCAGCAGTACAATAACAGGGGAAGCTTTCTTT
TRBV28,TRBD1,TRBJ1-2,CASSQTGTRGYTF,TGTGCCAGCAGTCAGACAGGGACTCGCGGCTACACCTTC
TRBV25-1,TRBD2,TRBJ2-5,CASSAPGLAVEETQYF,TGTGCCAGCAGTGCTCCGGGACTAGCTGTTGAAGAGACCCAGTACTTC
TRBV10-3,TRBD2,TRBJ2-3,CAIGLTSGSGEDTQYF,TGTGCCATCGGTCTGACTAGCGGGAGTGGGGAAGATACGCAGTATTTT